A single sample is the source of the 28 T cell receptor beta chains below, sequenced in a study of T cell changes during pregnancy in multiple sclerosis. Produced via immunoSEQ multiplex PCR; TCRdb's table is partial and in-frame only. In the table there are approximately 59,000 clones, about 90% of which are singletons. The input for sequencing was peripheral blood, taken in the third trimester of pregnancy. These receptors were taken from a female donor in good health, enrolled as a control in a pregnancy study.

The chain recombines TRBV7-2 with TRBJ2-1, with D hard to call. The germline V gene has CDR1 SGHTA and CDR2 FQGNSA. Trimming removed 1 base from V and 5 bases from J, with 3 bases in between. This CDR3 is 12 amino acids long. In nucleotides, the CDR3 is TGTGCCAGCAGCTTAGTTAACAATGAGCAGTTCTTC. It specifies CASSLVNNEQFF.

The V gene is TRBV6-6, the J gene TRBJ1-3; D is perhaps TRBD1 (5 bases). CDR3 length: 14 residues. V lost 7 bases and J 3 bases, leaving 13 bases between the germline ends. CDR1 is MNHNY and CDR2 is SVGAGI in the germline V gene (reference sequence). CDR3 DNA: TGTGCCAGCACCCTGACGGGGGTTGGAAACACCATATATTTT. This encodes CASTLTGVGNTIYF.

This clone was recorded only once. This rearrangement joins TRBV18 to TRBJ2-3; D not resolved. This CDR3 is built from 14 residues. The germline V and J ends were trimmed by 8 bases and 2 bases, with 14 bases remaining between them. CDR1 and CDR2 (germline): KGHSH, LQKENI. The CDR3 DNA sequence: TGTGCCAGCACTCGGGTCGGTTCCACAGATACGCAGTATTTT. Translation: CASTRVGSTDTQYF.

The chain couples TRBV10-3 to TRBJ2-7; maybe TRBD2 (5 bases). V shed 3 bases and J shed 0 bases, with 12 bases lying between them. The CDR3 extends over 15 amino acids. CDR1 and CDR2 (germline): ENHRY, SYGVKD. CDR3 sequence (DNA): TGTGCCATCAGTGACGCTCTTACTAGCTCCTACGAGCAGTACTTC. This codes for CAISDALTSSYEQYF.

This chain links TRBV4-2 with TRBJ1-2; 9 bases fit TRBD1. The V and J ends lost 4 bases and 2 bases, in that order; junction bases with no gene match: 11. The CDR3 length is 17 residues. Germline assignment: CDR1 LGHNA and CDR2 YNFKEQ. CDR3 amino acids: CASSRLTGTGQNYGYTF. CDR3 DNA sequence: TGTGCCAGCAGCCGTCTCACCGGGACAGGGCAAAACTATGGCTACACCTTC.

The chain combines TRBV2 with TRBJ2-7; D is perhaps TRBD1 (5 bases). With 5 bases removed from V and 0 bases from J, the gap between germline ends came to 8 bases. The germline CDR1 and CDR2 sequences are SNHLY and FYNNEI. This CDR3 has 13 amino acids. CDR3 coding DNA: TGTGCCAGCAGTAAAGGGGCCTCCTACGAGCAGTACTTC. As protein: CASSKGASYEQYF.

This clone has just one count. V gene TRBV10-3 combines with J gene TRBJ1-5; D unclear. The CDR3 covers 14 residues. The ends were cut back, 3 bases at V and 7 bases at J, with 13 bases in the middle. Germline V gives CDR1 ENHRY, CDR2 SYGVKD. The CDR3 DNA follows: TGTGCCATCAGTGACACGGTCGATCGGCAGCCCCAGCATTTT. It codes for CAISDTVDRQPQHF.

The chain combines TRBV7-2 with TRBJ2-7; D is possibly TRBD2 (6 bases). Between the trimmed V and J ends, which lost 5 bases and 7 bases, there was a span of 12 bases. The CDR3 runs 12 residues. Germline V lookup: CDR1 SGHTA, CDR2 FQGNSA. This CDR3 reads CASSPSDTEQYF. The CDR3 coding sequence is TGTGCCAGCAGCCCTAGCGACACTGAGCAGTACTTC.

The chain carries TRBV6-5 and TRBJ1-5, with unresolved D. The CDR3 has 13 amino acids. Germline CDR1 is MNHEY and CDR2 is SVGAGI. V shed 6 bases and J shed 6 bases, with 12 bases lying between them. The CDR3 nucleotides read TGTGCCAGCAGCCCGCAGGCTCGTCAGCCCCAGCATTTT. This encodes CASSPQARQPQHF.

The rearrangement links TRBV14 to TRBJ1-1; TRBD1 matches 7 bases. V was clipped by 4 bases and J by 5 bases; unmatched bases: 4. The V gene's germline CDR1 is SGHDN and CDR2 FVKESK. The CDR3 has 13 residues. The CDR3 loop reads CASSRTQGTEAFF. CDR3 coding DNA: TGTGCCAGCAGCCGCACACAGGGGACTGAAGCTTTCTTT. Full variable domain (outside the CDR3, taken from reference TRBV14 and TRBJ1-1): EAGVTQFPSHSVIEKGQTVTLRCDPISGHDNLYWYRRVMGKEIKFLLHFVKESKQDESGMPNNRFLAERTGGTYSTLKVQPAELEDSGVYFCASSRTQGTEAFFGQGTRLTVV.

The chain uses TRBV7-2 and TRBJ2-2; 11 bases match TRBD2. Germline CDR1 is SGHTA and CDR2 is FQGNSA. Trimming removed 4 bases from V and 5 bases from J; junction bases left unmatched: 12. The CDR3 spans 18 residues. This CDR3 is CASSSYPTSGVGTGELFF. Written as DNA, the CDR3 is TGTGCCAGCAGCTCTTACCCGACTAGCGGGGTTGGGACCGGGGAGCTGTTTTTT.

This chain uses TRBV5-1 with TRBJ2-4; D is perhaps TRBD1 (5 bases). Trimming took off 0 bases at V and 7 bases at J, with 14 bases between the two ends. Germline V gives CDR1 SGHRS, CDR2 YFSETQ. CDR3 length: 15 amino acids. The chain's CDR3 is CASSLEGAGWNIQYF. The CDR3 DNA reads as TGCGCCAGCAGCTTGGAAGGGGCAGGGTGGAACATTCAGTACTTC.

This clone was seen once. The V call is TRBV7-3, the J call TRBJ2-3; a weak D match, TRBD1 (6 bases). Germline V gives CDR1 SGHTA, CDR2 FQGTGA. V was trimmed by 4 bases and J by 0 bases, leaving 11 bases between them. The CDR3 has 15 residues. CDR3 amino acids: CASSSTGYSTDTQYF. CDR3 sequence (DNA): TGTGCCAGCAGCTCGACAGGCTATAGCACAGATACGCAGTATTTT.

The chain combines TRBV9 with TRBJ1-6; no clear D gene. V was clipped by 0 bases and J by 0 bases, with 10 bases between them. The germline CDR1 and CDR2 sequences are SGDLS and YYNGEE. This CDR3 comprises 17 residues. The CDR3 DNA is TGTGCCAGCAGCGTAGGACGGAGGAGCTCCTATAATTCACCCCTCCACTTT. This encodes CASSVGRRSSYNSPLHF.

This sequence joins TRBV9 and TRBJ2-1; 10 nucleotides line up with TRBD2. The trim removed 4 bases at V and 6 bases at J, leaving 7 bases unmatched. The CDR3 has 15 amino acids. Looked up from germline, CDR1 is SGDLS and CDR2 is YYNGEE. CDR3 nucleotides: TGTGCCAGCAGCCCCCAGCGGGGGGGTTTCAATGAGCAGTTCTTC. This sequence encodes CASSPQRGGFNEQFF. Filled out from reference TRBV9 and TRBJ2-1, the complete variable domain reads DSGVTQTPKHLITATGQRVTLRCSPRSGDLSVYWYQQSLDQGLQFLIQYYNGEERAKGNILERFSAQQFPDLHSELNLSSLELGDSALYFCASSPQRGGFNEQFFGPGTRLTVL.

The chain links TRBV18 to TRBJ1-1; TRBD1 aligns across 10 bases. V shed 2 bases and J 4 bases; nucleotides not matched to a gene: 4. CDR3 length: 15 amino acids. CDR1 is KGHSH, CDR2 LQKENI, per germline. The CDR3 spells CASSPYRDRGTEAFF. DNA of the CDR3: TGTGCCAGCTCACCATACCGGGACAGGGGCACTGAAGCTTTCTTT.

This chain uses TRBV29-1 with TRBJ2-1, with D possibly being TRBD2 (5 bases). Germline CDR1 reads SQVTM; CDR2 reads ANQGSEA. Trimming left V 7 bases short and J 2 bases short, with 12 bases between. This CDR3 is 13 amino acids long. CDR3 loop: CSARTFTYNEQFF. The CDR3 coding sequence is TGCAGCGCTAGGACTTTCACCTACAATGAGCAGTTCTTC.

This sequence joins TRBV27 and TRBJ2-7; 8 bases map to TRBD2. The CDR3 is made up of 13 amino acids. The J segment lost 6 bases and the V segment lost 6 bases, leaving 7 bases of the junction unmatched. CDR1 is MNHEY and CDR2 is SMNVEV in the germline V gene (reference sequence). CDR3 in amino acids: CASRRGSGVEQYF. CDR3 sequence (DNA): TGTGCCAGCAGAAGGGGTAGCGGGGTCGAGCAGTACTTC.

This clone turned up a few times. The chain has TRBV5-5 and TRBJ1-4, with D unclear. V was clipped by 0 bases and J by 5 bases, with 5 bases between them. The germline V gene encodes CDR1 SGHKS and CDR2 YYEKEE (reference sequence). The CDR3 totals 13 residues. CDR3 nucleotides: TGTGCCAGCAGCTTGGGACTAAATGAAAAACTGTTTTTT. It encodes CASSLGLNEKLFF.

The chain carries TRBV7-2 and TRBJ2-7; D not resolved. Trimming removed 5 bases from V and 1 base from J, with 3 bases in between. The CDR3 is made up of 11 amino acids. From germline, CDR1 is SGHTA and CDR2 FQGNSA. CDR3 DNA sequence: TGTGCCAGCAGCCCATCCTACGAGCAGTACTTC. Translation gives CASSPSYEQYF.

This chain uses TRBV27 with TRBJ2-7, with 7 bases fitting TRBD2. This CDR3 is built from 15 residues. Germline CDR1 and CDR2: MNHEY and SMNVEV (reference sequence). J gave up 3 bases and V 5 bases, and 10 bases lay outside the gene matches. The DNA for the CDR3 is TGTGCCAGCAGTCCAAGGTGGGGGGGGTACTACGAGCAGTACTTC. This sequence encodes CASSPRWGGYYEQYF.

The chain links TRBV7-9 to TRBJ1-2; D is undetermined. Between the trimmed V and J ends, which lost 3 bases and 4 bases, there was a span of 15 bases. The CDR3 is made up of 15 amino acids. The germline V gene has CDR1 SEHNR and CDR2 FQNEAQ (reference sequence). The CDR3 loop reads CASSFMYTRFYGYTF. CDR3 coding DNA: TGTGCCAGCAGCTTTATGTACACCCGCTTCTATGGCTACACCTTC.

This sequence joins TRBV6-5 and TRBJ1-1; D may be TRBD1 (5 bases). Germline-derived CDR1 and CDR2 are MNHEY and SVGAGI. With 5 bases removed from V and 5 bases from J, the gap between germline ends came to 12 bases. The CDR3 has 13 amino acids. This CDR3 reads CASSVGGETEAFF. CDR3 DNA sequence: TGTGCCAGCAGTGTTGGGGGGGAAACTGAAGCTTTCTTT.

The chain uses TRBV6-6 and TRBJ2-5; 8 positions match TRBD2. J lost 2 bases, V lost 7 bases, and 9 bases had no gene match. CDR3 length: 15 amino acids. Germline assignment: CDR1 MNHNY and CDR2 SVGAGI (reference sequence). The DNA for the CDR3 is TGTGCCAGCAAGCGGGGGCAGGTAGGGCAAGAGACCCAGTACTTC. This gives the protein CASKRGQVGQETQYF.

This clone has just one count. The CDR3 is CASSQDPLYEQYF. The CDR3, as DNA: TGCGCCAGCAGCCAAGACCCCCTTTACGAGCAGTACTTC. The chain carries TRBV4-3 and TRBJ2-7; D not certain. Per the germline V gene, CDR1 is LGHNA and CDR2 is YSLEER. The CDR3 is 13 amino acids. V lost 0 bases and J lost 4, with 7 bases in between.

This rearrangement joins TRBV7-3 to TRBJ1-5; a weak D match, TRBD1 (5 bases). The CDR3 extends over 14 amino acids. V was shortened by 4 bases and J by 3 bases, with 10 bases between the two germline ends. Germline V gene data show CDR1 as SGHTA and CDR2 as FQGTGA. Written as DNA, the CDR3 is TGTGCCAGCAGCTCCAGGGAGGTCAATCAGCCCCAGCATTTT. Translated: CASSSREVNQPQHF.

To note about this clone: A much larger clone lies a single base off, so this may be a read error. Different DNA sequences within this sample yield the same CDR3. V usage is TRBV7-3 and J usage is TRBJ2-1; possible D gene TRBD1, 5 bases. CDR1 and CDR2 (germline): SGHTA, FQGTGA. Trimming left V 2 bases short and J 3 bases short, with 8 bases between. CDR3 size: 14 residues. The CDR3 protein is CASSLGQGYNEQFF. For the CDR3, the DNA is TGTGCCAGCAGCTTAGGGCAGGGCTACAATGAGCAGTTCTTC.

The J gene is TRBJ1-3, the V gene TRBV10-3; D possibly corresponds to TRBD1 (5 bases). The CDR3 length is 15 residues. Trimming left V 8 bases short and J 3 bases short, with 17 bases between. Germline V lookup: CDR1 ENHRY, CDR2 SYGVKD. The DNA of the CDR3 is TGTGCCATCGGGGGGATTGGAGGTTTTGGAAACACCATATATTTT. Residues: CAIGGIGGFGNTIYF.